This T cell receptor beta chain was recorded in a study of T cells in Graves' hyperthyroidism and ophthalmopathy. The TCR beta CDR3 regions underwent amplification using RNA transcripts as the source. The TCR CDR3 was amplified in a first-round RT-PCR using the HTBI primer set. TCRdb fed the multiplex PCR reads into MiXCR, producing one record per CDR3 protein. Among 300,000 to 450,000 distinct CDR3 sequences listed, over 10% were seen once. About this clonotype itself: The antigen is undetermined.

Study-wide findings and caveats: Blood also held most thyroid clonotypes expanded beyond 0.001. Ophthalmopathy prediction by the model preceded onset by a median about 6 months. Ophthalmopathy was told apart from stable hyperthyroidism by a 13 V-J model.

A lack of ophthalmopathy progression within 18 months defined stable Graves' hyperthyroidism. The germline V gene has CDR1 SGHTS and CDR2 YDEGEE. V was clipped by 5 bases and J by 3 bases, with 15 bases between them. The CDR3 has 14 amino acids. This rearrangement joins TRBV5-8 to TRBJ2-7, with D perhaps matching TRBD1 (6 bases). Sequenced input: blood. The TCR sequence derives from a woman younger than 35 with Graves' hyperthyroidism. The DNA for the CDR3 is TGTGCCAGCAGATCGACAGGTGGTAACTACGAGCAGTACTTC. Its protein is CASRSTGGNYEQYF.